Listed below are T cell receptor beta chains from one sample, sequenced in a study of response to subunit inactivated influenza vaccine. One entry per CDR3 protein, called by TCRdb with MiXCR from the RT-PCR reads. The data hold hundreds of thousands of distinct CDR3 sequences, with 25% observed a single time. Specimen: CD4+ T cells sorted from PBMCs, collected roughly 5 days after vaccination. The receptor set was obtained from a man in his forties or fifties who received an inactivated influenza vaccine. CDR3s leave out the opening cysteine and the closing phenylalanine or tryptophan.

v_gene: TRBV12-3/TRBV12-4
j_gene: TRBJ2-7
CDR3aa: ASSPGTAKGQY

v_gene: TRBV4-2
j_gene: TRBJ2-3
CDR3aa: ASSRLAGGSIGGFSTDTQY

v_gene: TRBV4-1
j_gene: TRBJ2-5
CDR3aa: ASSRMSRETQY

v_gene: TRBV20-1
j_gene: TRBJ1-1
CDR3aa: SAGQGGTEAF

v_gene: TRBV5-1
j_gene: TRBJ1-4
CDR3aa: ASSLGGQGERNEKLF

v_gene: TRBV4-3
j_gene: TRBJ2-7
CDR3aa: ASSQDINYNEQY

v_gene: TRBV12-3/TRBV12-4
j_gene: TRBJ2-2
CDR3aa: ASWMHTGELF

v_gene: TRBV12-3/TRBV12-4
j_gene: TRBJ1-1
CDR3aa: ASRDGLNTEAF

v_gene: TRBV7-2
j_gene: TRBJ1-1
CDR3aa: ASSLARRAAEAF

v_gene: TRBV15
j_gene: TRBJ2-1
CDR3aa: ATSSFRGKGYEQF

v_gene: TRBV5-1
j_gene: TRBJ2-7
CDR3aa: ASSVGGFRDEQY

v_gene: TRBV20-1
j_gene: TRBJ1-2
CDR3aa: SAILDGNYGYT

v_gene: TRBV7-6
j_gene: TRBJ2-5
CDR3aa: ASSSNSAFQETQY

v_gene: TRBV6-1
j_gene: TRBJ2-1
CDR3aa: ASTAKPVGLAGRNEQF